The 2 T cell receptor beta chains below all came from one sample that was sequenced in a study of T cell responses to AZD1222 COVID-19 vaccine. TCRdb's copy holds only in-frame clones and misses some; the assay was immunoSEQ multiplex PCR. The sample comprises about 140,000 clones, roughly 84% of which are singletons, and 5.1% rests with the top ten. The sequencing used peripheral blood, collected 28 days after the second AZD1222 dose. All receptors come from an adult who received the AZD1222 COVID-19 vaccine.

The V gene is TRBV19, the J gene TRBJ1-5; 7 bases agree with TRBD1. V shed 10 bases and J 4 bases; nucleotides not matched to a gene: 10. Germline loops: CDR1 LNHDA, CDR2 SQIVND (reference sequence). The CDR3 is 14 residues long. CDR3 in DNA: TGTGCCACCATATTCAGGGGGGAAAATCAGCCCCAGCATTTT. Amino acid sequence: CATIFRGENQPQHF.

V is TRBV7-9 and J is TRBJ2-1; 13 bases map to TRBD2. Germline CDR1 SEHNR, CDR2 FQNEAQ (reference sequence). Trimming at V came to 5 bases and at J to 4 bases, leaving 5 bases not matched to a gene. The CDR3 is 16 amino acids. CDR3 DNA: TGTGCCAGCAGCCCACCGGGACTAGCGGGGTACAATGAGCAGTTCTTC. Its translation is CASSPPGLAGYNEQFF.